This TCR beta chain was observed in a study of control samples from healthy donors and cancer patients. The CDR3 covers 16 residues. V was pared by 3 bases and J by 3 bases, with 4 bases of the junction left unmatched. Germline CDR1 MRHNA, CDR2 SNTAGT. The repertoire was sequenced with immunoSEQ multiplex PCR; TCRdb's copy has only in-frame clones and lacks some. In the table there are about 180,000 clones, nearly 90% of which are singletons. The sample comprised blood. The chain carries TRBV6-4 and TRBJ2-1; TRBD1 aligns across 11 bases. This TCR came from a woman aged 50 to 65 in good health. CDR3: CASSETGTGGYNEQFF. In nucleotides, the CDR3 is TGTGCCAGCAGTGAGACCGGGACAGGGGGCTACAATGAGCAGTTCTTC.